These 11 T cell receptor beta chains share one sample of origin, sequenced in a study of cytomegalovirus exposure and HLA in healthy donors. Clones were read by immunoSEQ multiplex PCR, and TCRdb kept only the in-frame ones, dropping some. This sample carries 140,000 to 150,000 clones, about nine tenths of them seen once, and the ten largest clones take 0.6% to 0.85%. Sequenced sample: PBMCs. These receptors all come from a man aged 18-30 years in good health and CMV-seronegative.

The chain couples TRBV9 to TRBJ1-4, with 8 bases matching TRBD1. Unmatched junction bases numbered 7, after V lost 4 bases and J lost 5 bases. Germline V gene data show CDR1 as SGDLS and CDR2 as YYNGEE. The CDR3 length is 15 residues. Here the CDR3 reads CASSPRTGTNEKLFF. The CDR3 DNA reads as TGTGCCAGCAGCCCCCGGACAGGGACAAATGAAAAACTGTTTTTT.

The chain carries TRBV4-1 and TRBJ2-5, with 9 bases fitting TRBD2. Germline loops: CDR1 MGHRA, CDR2 YSYEKL. This CDR3 contains 15 residues. J lost 4 bases, V lost 2 bases, and 5 bases had no gene match. CDR3 sequence reads: CASSQIGRGGETQYF. The CDR3 coding sequence is TGCGCCAGCAGCCAAATCGGGCGGGGGGGAGAGACCCAGTACTTC.

The chain carries TRBV7-8 and TRBJ1-1, with TRBD1 matching 7 bases. From germline, CDR1 is SGHVS and CDR2 FQNEAQ. The CDR3 spans 13 residues. Trimming took 3 bases from V and 8 from J; bases not matched to a gene: 6. CDR3 coding DNA: TGTGCCAGCAGCTTTGAAGGGGGCGCGGAAGCTTTCTTT. It translates to CASSFEGGAEAFF.

The chain joins TRBV9 to TRBJ2-3, with 10 nucleotides matching TRBD2. The CDR3 is 15 residues long. CDR1 is SGDLS, CDR2 YYNGEE, per germline. V lost 7 bases, J lost 4 bases, and 9 bases stayed unmatched. In DNA, the CDR3 is TGTGCCAGCGGACGGACTAGCGGAGACCCAGATACGCAGTATTTT. Translated: CASGRTSGDPDTQYF. Looking up the rest from reference TRBV9 and TRBJ2-3 gives the full variable domain: DSGVTQTPKHLITATGQRVTLRCSPRSGDLSVYWYQQSLDQGLQFLIQYYNGEERAKGNILERFSAQQFPDLHSELNLSSLELGDSALYFCASGRTSGDPDTQYFGPGTRLTVL.

In DNA form, the CDR3 reads TGTGCCAGTAGTATAGTAGGGAGTGGAGGTAACTATGGCTACACCTTC. It translates to CASSIVGSGGNYGYTF. The rearrangement joins TRBV19 to TRBJ1-2; D gene unclear. CDR1 and CDR2 from the germline V gene are LNHDA and SQIVND (reference sequence). The CDR3 has 16 residues. The ends were cut back, 1 base at V and 1 base at J, with 13 bases in the middle. The entire variable domain, with the rest obtained from reference TRBV19 and TRBJ1-2, is as follows: DGGITQSPKYLFRKEGQNVTLSCEQNLNHDAMYWYRQDPGQGLRLIYYSQIVNDFQKGDIAEGYSVSREKKESFPLTVTSAQKNPTAFYLCASSIVGSGGNYGYTFGSGTRLTVV.

The J gene is TRBJ2-5, the V gene TRBV5-1; 9 positions agree with TRBD2. V lost 0 bases to trimming and J lost 4 bases; unmatched junction nucleotides: 4. Germline CDR1 reads SGHRS; CDR2 reads YFSETQ. This CDR3 spans 15 amino acids. CDR3 coding DNA: TGCGCCAGCAGCTTGGAGGGACTAGCAGTAGAGACCCAGTACTTC. As protein: CASSLEGLAVETQYF.

This chain links TRBV4-1 with TRBJ2-7; tentatively, D is TRBD1 (6 bases). CDR1 and CDR2 from the germline V gene are MGHRA and YSYEKL. The V and J ends lost 1 base and 4 bases respectively, with 14 bases between them. This CDR3 has 15 amino acids. The CDR3 region has the DNA TGCGCCAGCAGCCAAGGTCAGGGGCCTTTTTACGAGCAGTACTTC. It codes for CASSQGQGPFYEQYF.

This chain uses TRBV6-6 with TRBJ2-3; possible D gene TRBD1, 6 bases. V was clipped by 6 bases and J by 3 bases, with 10 bases between them. The germline CDR1 and CDR2 sequences are MNHNY and SVGAGI (reference sequence). This CDR3 contains 13 residues. The CDR3: CASRYRETDTQYF. The DNA for the CDR3 is TGTGCCAGCAGATACAGGGAGACAGATACGCAGTATTTT.

This clone was seen more than once but under ten times. The V gene is TRBV18, the J gene TRBJ2-2; tentative D call: TRBD1 (6 bases). Per germline, CDR1 KGHSH and CDR2 LQKENI. V lost 5 bases and J 3 bases, leaving 10 bases between the germline ends. This CDR3 spans 14 amino acids. The CDR3 is CASSGAGDTGELFF. Written as DNA, the CDR3 is TGTGCCAGCTCAGGTGCAGGGGACACCGGGGAGCTGTTTTTT.

This chain links TRBV10-3 with TRBJ2-3; unclear D gene. Germline loops: CDR1 ENHRY, CDR2 SYGVKD. Trimming shortened V by 4 bases and J by 6 bases, and 8 bases separated the two germline ends. The length of the CDR3 is 12 residues. The DNA for the CDR3 is TGTGCCATCAGTGCTTATCGGGATACGCAGTATTTT. It encodes CAISAYRDTQYF.

The chain is built from TRBV27 and TRBJ1-1; 8 nucleotides agree with TRBD1. Trimming removed 5 bases from V and 7 bases from J; junction bases left unmatched: 9. Germline CDR1 reads MNHEY; CDR2 reads SMNVEV (reference sequence). This CDR3 has 14 residues. The CDR3: CASSPGQGIGEAFF. The CDR3 DNA follows: TGTGCCAGCAGTCCAGGACAGGGCATTGGTGAAGCTTTCTTT.